This passage covers 18 T cell receptor beta chains from one sample sequenced in a study of cytomegalovirus exposure and HLA in healthy donors. With 60 Vbeta and 13 Jbeta primers, the PCR was carried out. Generated by immunoSEQ multiplex PCR, the TCRdb table keeps only in-frame clones and is missing some. The sample has 85,000 to 100,000 clones; 79% are singletons. Sequenced: PBMCs. Receptors were obtained from a woman aged 40 to 50 in good health and CMV-seronegative.

This clone has a handful of counts. The V gene is TRBV5-1, the J gene TRBJ2-3; the D gene is possibly TRBD2 (6 bases). V lost 5 bases and J 6 bases, leaving 13 bases between the germline ends. The CDR3 sequence is 13 residues long. The V gene's germline CDR1 is SGHRS and CDR2 YFSETQ. CDR3 nucleotides: TGCGCCAGCAGAAGGAATAGCGGCGATACGCAGTATTTT. This sequence encodes CASRRNSGDTQYF.

The DNA for the CDR3 is TGTGCCAGCAGTGATCACAGGGGCCAAGAGACCCAGTACTTC. Protein sequence: CASSDHRGQETQYF. The chain joins TRBV2 to TRBJ2-5, with 7 bases lining up with TRBD1. CDR1 and CDR2 (germline): SNHLY, FYNNEI. Trimming took 3 bases from V and 1 from J; bases not matched to a gene: 2. This CDR3 has 14 amino acids.

The sample holds one count of this clone. The chain carries TRBV5-1 and TRBJ2-7; 7 bases align to TRBD1. The V segment lost 4 bases and the J segment 2 bases; nucleotides outside the gene matches: 3. Germline V lookup: CDR1 SGHRS, CDR2 YFSETQ. CDR3 length: 13 amino acids. The CDR3 coding sequence is TGCGCCAGCAGCCAAACAGGGGCCTACGAGCAGTACTTC. The encoded protein is CASSQTGAYEQYF.

The V and J genes are TRBV5-6 and TRBJ1-2; TRBD1 matches 7 bases. Germline values: CDR1 SGHDT, CDR2 YYEEEE. This CDR3 has 13 residues. Trimming took 4 bases from V and 5 from J; bases not matched to a gene: 5. Here the CDR3 DNA reads TGTGCCAGCAGCACCGGACAGGCATATGGCTACACCTTC. Translation gives CASSTGQAYGYTF.

V and J are TRBV2 and TRBJ2-7; TRBD1 aligns across 7 bases. The CDR3 totals 15 residues. The germline V gene has CDR1 SNHLY and CDR2 FYNNEI. V lost 3 bases and J lost 2; bases outside the gene matches: 7. CDR3 DNA: TGTGCCAGCAGTGACTTGAGAGGGGGCACCTACGAGCAGTACTTC. Its protein product is CASSDLRGGTYEQYF.

The V call is TRBV2, the J call TRBJ1-5, with a tentative D call TRBD1 (5 bases). Germline CDR1 SNHLY, CDR2 FYNNEI. This CDR3 region has 16 residues. The V end lost 0 bases, the J end lost 2 bases, and 11 bases lay between the germline ends. As DNA, the CDR3 is TGTGCCAGCAGTGAAGCGCTTCAAGGGGGCAATCAGCCCCAGCATTTT. Amino acid sequence: CASSEALQGGNQPQHF.

This clone was seen more than once but under ten times. The chain is built from TRBV7-3 and TRBJ1-6; 10 bases map to TRBD1. The CDR3 has 15 amino acids. Trimming cost V 1 base and J 8 bases; bases outside gene matches: 2. Per germline, CDR1 SGHTA and CDR2 FQGTGA. CDR3 DNA: TGTGCCAGCAGCTTAAGGGGGACAGGGGATTCACCCCTCCACTTT. Residues: CASSLRGTGDSPLHF.

V usage is TRBV13 and J usage is TRBJ1-1; TRBD1 agrees at 10 bases. V lost 4 bases and J lost 5; bases outside the gene matches: 4. This CDR3 comprises 14 residues. In germline, CDR1 is PRHDT, CDR2 FYEKMQ (reference sequence). In DNA, the CDR3 is TGTGCCAGCAGCTGGGGACAGGGGCAAACTGAAGCTTTCTTT. Its translation: CASSWGQGQTEAFF. Combining the CDR3 with reference TRBV13 and TRBJ1-1 gives the whole variable domain AAGVIQSPRHLIKEKRETATLKCYPIPRHDTVYWYQQGPGQDPQFLISFYEKMQSDKGSIPDRFSAQQFSDYHSELNMSSLELGDSALYFCASSWGQGQTEAFFGQGTRLTVV.

This clone appeared a single time. The rearrangement links TRBV7-3 to TRBJ1-1; D gene unclear. Germline CDR1 SGHTA, CDR2 FQGTGA. V was trimmed by 0 bases and J by 7 bases, leaving 15 bases between them. This CDR3 has 15 residues. The CDR3 DNA reads as TGTGCCAGCAGCTTAACGCCAGCGGGGAAGGGTGAAGCTTTCTTT. Residues: CASSLTPAGKGEAFF.

The chain recombines TRBV5-4 with TRBJ2-7, with 9 positions matching TRBD2. CDR3 length: 16 residues. Trimming took 3 bases from V and 2 from J; bases not matched to a gene: 9. The germline V gene has CDR1 SGHNT and CDR2 YYREEE (reference sequence). CDR3 sequence reads: CASSSGPAGGTYEQYF. CDR3 nucleotides: TGTGCCAGCAGCTCGGGTCCGGCGGGGGGGACCTACGAGCAGTACTTC.

The chain recombines TRBV19 with TRBJ2-7, with TRBD1 as a possible D gene (5 bases). This CDR3 is 14 amino acids long. Germline V gene data show CDR1 as LNHDA and CDR2 as SQIVND (reference sequence). V shed 3 bases and J shed 4 bases, with 13 bases lying between them. CDR3 protein: CASSIGSGPYEQYF. The CDR3 DNA reads as TGTGCCAGTAGTATCGGGTCAGGGCCTTACGAGCAGTACTTC.

This chain uses TRBV30 with TRBJ1-1; D gene unclear. CDR1 is GTSNPN, CDR2 SVGIG, per germline (reference sequence). V was cut by 0 bases and J by 4 bases, with 15 bases left in between. This CDR3 region has 15 residues. The CDR3 region has the DNA TGTGCCTGGAGTGTAGAGTCAGGAGGAAGCACTGAAGCTTTCTTT. As protein: CAWSVESGGSTEAFF. The whole variable domain, remainder taken from reference TRBV30 and TRBJ1-1, is SQTIHQWPATLVQPVGSPLSLECTVEGTSNPNLYWYRQAAGRGLQLLFYSVGIGQISSEVPQNLSASRPQDRQFILSSKKLLLSDSGFYLCAWSVESGGSTEAFFGQGTRLTVV.

This chain connects TRBV4-1 to TRBJ1-4, with D maybe TRBD1 (6 bases). CDR1 is MGHRA, CDR2 YSYEKL, per germline. Trimming pared 4 bases from V and 5 bases from J, leaving 8 bases between. This CDR3 has 13 residues. The CDR3 DNA reads TGCGCCAGCAGCCCGGGACACAATGAAAAACTGTTTTTT. Its translation: CASSPGHNEKLFF.

The CDR3 reads CASSLTSGDTDTQYF. DNA of the CDR3: TGCGCCAGCAGCCTGACTAGCGGGGACACAGATACGCAGTATTTT. The rearrangement joins TRBV4-3 to TRBJ2-3; 11 bases are shared with TRBD2. Per the germline V gene, CDR1 is LGHNA and CDR2 is YSLEER. Trimming removed 4 bases from V and 2 bases from J; junction bases left unmatched: 2. The CDR3 consists of 15 residues.

The chain links TRBV19 to TRBJ1-1; D is ambiguous. Germline CDR1 and CDR2: LNHDA and SQIVND (reference sequence). The V and J ends lost 7 bases and 4 bases respectively, with 16 bases between them. This CDR3 has 14 residues. In DNA form, the CDR3 reads TGTGCCAGTACTCTATCAGGAGGGAGCACTGAAGCTTTCTTT. This encodes CASTLSGGSTEAFF.

The genes are TRBV12-5 and TRBJ1-1; possibly TRBD1 for D (6 bases). The CDR3 is made up of 13 amino acids. The germline gives CDR1 LGHNT, CDR2 FRNRAP. Trimming took 7 bases from V and 7 from J, leaving 16 bases between them. CDR3 DNA sequence: TGTGCTAGTGCCCCAACAGGGTTCCGTGAAGCTTTCTTT. This gives the protein CASAPTGFREAFF.

The J gene is TRBJ1-3, the V gene TRBV15; 9 bases are a match to TRBD1. The CDR3 totals 17 residues. The germline CDR1 and CDR2 sequences are LNHNV and YYDKDF (reference sequence). V was pared by 3 bases and J by 2 bases, with 8 bases of the junction left unmatched. CDR3 DNA: TGTGCCACCAGCAGTCCGATGGGACAGGGTACTGGAAACACCATATATTTT. Encoded protein: CATSSPMGQGTGNTIYF.

CDR3 nucleotide sequence: TGCGCCAGCAGCCAAGATAAGCTCGATAGGAGCATTCGGTACTTC. Translation gives CASSQDKLDRSIRYF. The rearrangement uses TRBV4-3 and TRBJ2-7; D gene uncertain. There are 15 residues in the CDR3. The V gene lost 0 bases and the J gene lost 12 bases, with 21 bases spanning the gap. CDR1 is LGHNA and CDR2 is YSLEER in the germline V gene.